This record covers a single TCR beta chain. Trimming stripped 4 bases from V and 1 base from J, with 10 bases between. CDR1 is KGHSH, CDR2 LQKENI, per germline. This CDR3 is built from 14 residues. These data originate in a study of cytomegalovirus exposure and HLA in healthy donors. The PCR was carried out with 60 Vbeta primers and 13 Jbeta primers. Libraries were prepared by immunoSEQ multiplex PCR; TCRdb keeps only in-frame clonotypes and omits some of them. The sample consists of 300,000 or so clones, around four fifths of them appearing once. The rearrangement uses TRBV18 and TRBJ1-1, with a weak D call TRBD1 (6 bases). Material: PBMCs. This clonotype was obtained from a woman between 40 and 55 years old in good health and CMV-seropositive. The CDR3 protein is CASSRNRENTEAFF. The CDR3 nucleotides are TGTGCCAGCTCACGAAACAGGGAGAACACTGAAGCTTTCTTT.